Listed below are T cell receptor beta chains from one sample, sequenced in a study of shared clonotypes between healthy human individuals. Only in-frame clones appear in the TCRdb table, and some are missing; sequencing was by immunoSEQ multiplex PCR. The table includes about 87,000 clones, approximately 51% detected once. The sequenced material came from PBMCs. These receptors originate from a woman in her thirties or forties in good health. Some clones in this sample may be carry-over from other donors' samples. Each CDR3 is given with its conserved first and last residue. D genes are given only for firm matches. Clone size is given for some rows only: seen once, a few or many times, or a class if the clone is expanded.

clone_size: -; j_call: TRBJ1-5; d_call: -; v_call: TRBV5-1; cdr3_aa: CASSLVPGSADSNQPQHF; cdr3_nt: TGCGCCAGCAGCTTGGTTCCAGGGAGTGCCGATAGCAATCAGCCCCAGCATTTT
clone_size: -; j_call: TRBJ1-4; d_call: -; v_call: TRBV27; cdr3_aa: CASSKTGHATNEKLFF; cdr3_nt: TGTGCCAGCAGTAAGACAGGCCATGCAACTAATGAAAAACTGTTTTTT
clone_size: -; j_call: TRBJ1-2; d_call: -; v_call: TRBV29-1; cdr3_aa: CSVGGGGYGYTF; cdr3_nt: TGCAGCGTTGGCGGAGGGGGGTATGGCTACACCTTC
clone_size: -; j_call: TRBJ1-1; d_call: -; v_call: TRBV6-5; cdr3_aa: CASSRIGGTEAFF; cdr3_nt: TGTGCCAGCAGTCGAATAGGGGGCACTGAAGCTTTCTTT
clone_size: -; j_call: TRBJ1-1; d_call: -; v_call: TRBV11-2; cdr3_aa: CASSLEFKVARTEAFF; cdr3_nt: TGTGCCAGCAGCTTAGAATTCAAGGTGGCGCGCACTGAAGCTTTCTTT
clone_size: -; j_call: TRBJ1-4; d_call: -; v_call: TRBV29-1; cdr3_aa: CSVLIETNEKLFF; cdr3_nt: TGCAGCGTCCTAATAGAGACTAATGAAAAACTGTTTTTT
clone_size: many; j_call: TRBJ1-2; d_call: TRBD1; v_call: TRBV27; cdr3_aa: CASSLRITGDYGYTF; cdr3_nt: TGTGCCAGCAGTTTACGTATAACAGGGGACTATGGCTACACCTTC
clone_size: few; j_call: TRBJ2-7; d_call: TRBD2; v_call: TRBV27; cdr3_aa: CASSLFGGYEQYF; cdr3_nt: TGTGCCAGCAGTTTGTTCGGGGGGTACGAGCAGTACTTC
clone_size: -; j_call: TRBJ1-5; d_call: -; v_call: TRBV28; cdr3_aa: CASIYTLGNQPQHF; cdr3_nt: TGTGCCAGCATCTACACCCTCGGTAATCAGCCCCAGCATTTT
clone_size: -; j_call: TRBJ2-7; d_call: TRBD1; v_call: TRBV7-2; cdr3_aa: CASSLGQGVIYEQYF; cdr3_nt: TGTGCCAGCAGCTTAGGCCAGGGGGTGATTTACGAGCAGTACTTC
clone_size: many; j_call: TRBJ2-7; d_call: -; v_call: TRBV7-2; cdr3_aa: CASSRVPSYEQYF; cdr3_nt: TGTGCCAGCAGCCGAGTGCCTTCCTACGAGCAGTACTTC
clone_size: -; j_call: TRBJ2-7; d_call: -; v_call: TRBV6-6; cdr3_aa: CASSWDSTPLGQYF; cdr3_nt: TGTGCCAGCAGCTGGGACTCCACTCCGCTCGGGCAGTACTTC
clone_size: -; j_call: TRBJ1-5; d_call: -; v_call: TRBV28; cdr3_aa: CASSLGQSNQPQHF; cdr3_nt: TGTGCCAGCAGCCTTGGGCAGAGCAATCAGCCCCAGCATTTT
clone_size: many; j_call: TRBJ2-5; d_call: -; v_call: TRBV5-4; cdr3_aa: CASSRPDTVQETQYF; cdr3_nt: TGTGCCAGCAGCCGCCCAGATACGGTACAAGAGACCCAGTACTTC
clone_size: -; j_call: TRBJ2-1; d_call: -; v_call: TRBV7-6; cdr3_aa: CASSPTDSLSSYNEQFF; cdr3_nt: TGTGCCAGCAGCCCCACAGACAGTTTAAGCTCCTACAATGAGCAGTTCTTC
clone_size: few; j_call: TRBJ1-3; d_call: -; v_call: TRBV28; cdr3_aa: CASSLLGGEGNTIYF; cdr3_nt: TGTGCCAGCAGTCTCCTGGGGGGCGAAGGAAACACCATATATTTT
clone_size: -; j_call: TRBJ1-5; d_call: -; v_call: TRBV21-1; cdr3_aa: CASSKKPTGQPQHF; cdr3_nt: TGTGCCAGCAGCAAAAAACCCACGGGACAGCCCCAGCATTTT
clone_size: -; j_call: TRBJ1-2; d_call: TRBD1; v_call: TRBV6-1; cdr3_aa: CASSDTGQGLRGYTF; cdr3_nt: TGTGCCAGCAGTGATACGGGACAGGGTTTAAGAGGCTACACCTTC
clone_size: -; j_call: TRBJ2-1; d_call: -; v_call: TRBV5-1; cdr3_aa: CASSPYGSSYNEQFF; cdr3_nt: TGCGCCAGCAGCCCCTACGGGAGCTCCTACAATGAGCAGTTCTTC
clone_size: -; j_call: TRBJ1-4; d_call: -; v_call: TRBV12-2; cdr3_aa: CASSSRDPATNEKLFF; cdr3_nt: TGTGCCAGCAGCTCTCGGGACCCTGCAACTAATGAAAAACTGTTTTTT
clone_size: once; j_call: TRBJ1-5; d_call: -; v_call: TRBV15; cdr3_aa: CATSRDNRDRQPQHF; cdr3_nt: TGTGCCACCAGCAGGGACAACAGGGATCGGCAGCCCCAGCATTTT